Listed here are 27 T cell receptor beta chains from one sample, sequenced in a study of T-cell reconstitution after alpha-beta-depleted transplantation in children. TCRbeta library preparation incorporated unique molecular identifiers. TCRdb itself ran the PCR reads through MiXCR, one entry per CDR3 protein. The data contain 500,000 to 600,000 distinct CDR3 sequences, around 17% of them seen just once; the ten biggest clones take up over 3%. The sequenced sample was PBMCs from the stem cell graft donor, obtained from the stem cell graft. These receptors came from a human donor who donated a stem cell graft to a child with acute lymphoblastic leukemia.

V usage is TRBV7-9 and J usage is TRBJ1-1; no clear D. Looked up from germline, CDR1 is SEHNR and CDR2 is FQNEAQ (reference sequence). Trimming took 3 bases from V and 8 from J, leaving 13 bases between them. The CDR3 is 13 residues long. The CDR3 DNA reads TGTGCCAGCAGCTTTACGGTCGAGCTGGAAGCTTTCTTT. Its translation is CASSFTVELEAFF. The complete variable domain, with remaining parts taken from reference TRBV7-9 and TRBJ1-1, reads DTGVSQNPRHKITKRGQNVTFRCDPISEHNRLYWYRQTLGQGPEFLTYFQNEAQLEKSRLLSDRFSAERPKGSFSTLEIQRTEQGDSAMYLCASSFTVELEAFFGQGTRLTVV.

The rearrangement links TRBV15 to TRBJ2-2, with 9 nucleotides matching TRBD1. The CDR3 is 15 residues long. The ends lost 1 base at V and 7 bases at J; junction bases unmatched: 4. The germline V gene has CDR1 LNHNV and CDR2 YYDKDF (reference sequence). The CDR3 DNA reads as TGTGCCACCAGCAGAGTCGGGACAGGGAACGGGGAGCTGTTTTTT. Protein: CATSRVGTGNGELFF. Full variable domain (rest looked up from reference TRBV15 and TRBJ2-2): DAMVIQNPRYQVTQFGKPVTLSCSQTLNHNVMYWYQQKSSQAPKLLFHYYDKDFNNEADTPDNFQSRRPNTSFCFLDIRSPGLGDTAMYLCATSRVGTGNGELFFGEGSRLTVL.

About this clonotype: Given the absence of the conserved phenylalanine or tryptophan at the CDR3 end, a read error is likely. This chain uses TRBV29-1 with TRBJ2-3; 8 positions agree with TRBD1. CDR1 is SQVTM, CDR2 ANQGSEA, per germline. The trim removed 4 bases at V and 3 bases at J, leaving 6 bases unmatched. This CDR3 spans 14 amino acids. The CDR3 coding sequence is TGCAGCGTTGGGAGACAGGGGTTGACAGATACGCAGTATTTA. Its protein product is CSVGRQGLTDTQYL.

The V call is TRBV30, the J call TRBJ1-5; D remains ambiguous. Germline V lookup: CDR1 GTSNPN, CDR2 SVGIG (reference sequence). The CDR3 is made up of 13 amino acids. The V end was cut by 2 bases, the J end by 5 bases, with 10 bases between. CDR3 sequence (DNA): TGTGCCTGGAGTCCTTCCTCTTATCAGCCCCAGCATTTT. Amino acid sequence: CAWSPSSYQPQHF.

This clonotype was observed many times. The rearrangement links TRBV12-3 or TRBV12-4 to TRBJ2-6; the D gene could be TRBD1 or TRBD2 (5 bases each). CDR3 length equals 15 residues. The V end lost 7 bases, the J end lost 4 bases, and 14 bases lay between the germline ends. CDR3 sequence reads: CASTLRGSGANVLTF. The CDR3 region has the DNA TGTGCCAGCACCCTGAGGGGATCCGGGGCCAACGTCCTGACTTTC.

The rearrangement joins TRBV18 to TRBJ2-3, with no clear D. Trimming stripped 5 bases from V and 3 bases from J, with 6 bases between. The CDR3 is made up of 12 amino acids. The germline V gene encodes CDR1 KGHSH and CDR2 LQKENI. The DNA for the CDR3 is TGTGCCAGCTCAATCGAAACAGATACGCAGTATTTT. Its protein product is CASSIETDTQYF.

CDR3 DNA sequence: TGTGCCAGTAGTATATTTAAGGCTGAGCAGTTCTTC. This translates into CASSIFKAEQFF. The chain recombines TRBV19 with TRBJ2-1; D unclear. Deletions cut 2 bases from V and 9 bases from J, with 8 bases between. The CDR3 is 12 residues long. Germline values: CDR1 LNHDA, CDR2 SQIVND (reference sequence).

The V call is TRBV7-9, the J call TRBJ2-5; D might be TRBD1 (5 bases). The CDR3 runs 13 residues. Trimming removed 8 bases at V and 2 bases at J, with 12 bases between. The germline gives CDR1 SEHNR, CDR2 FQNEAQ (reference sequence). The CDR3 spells CASGGRAQETQYF. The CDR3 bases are TGTGCCAGCGGTGGCAGGGCTCAAGAGACCCAGTACTTC.

CDR3 protein: CSVLLTGPPSYEQYF. The CDR3 nucleotides are TGCAGCGTTTTGCTGACAGGCCCTCCTTCCTACGAGCAGTACTTC. The V and J genes are TRBV29-1 and TRBJ2-7, with a weak D call TRBD1 (6 bases). Germline V lookup: CDR1 SQVTM, CDR2 ANQGSEA. CDR3 length: 15 amino acids. Trimming took off 5 bases at V and 1 base at J, with 18 bases between the two ends.

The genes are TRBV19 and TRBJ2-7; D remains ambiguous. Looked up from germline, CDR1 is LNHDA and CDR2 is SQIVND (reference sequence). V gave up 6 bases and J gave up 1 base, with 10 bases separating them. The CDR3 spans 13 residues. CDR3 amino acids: CASRGYPSYEQYF. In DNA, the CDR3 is TGTGCCAGTAGGGGTTACCCTTCCTACGAGCAGTACTTC.

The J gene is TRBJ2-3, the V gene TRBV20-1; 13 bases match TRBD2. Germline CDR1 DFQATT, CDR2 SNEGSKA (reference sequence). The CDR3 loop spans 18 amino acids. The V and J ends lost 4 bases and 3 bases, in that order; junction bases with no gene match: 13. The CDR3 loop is CSAITTSGRALRTDTQYF. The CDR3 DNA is TGCAGTGCTATCACCACTAGCGGGAGGGCCTTACGGACAGATACGCAGTATTTT.

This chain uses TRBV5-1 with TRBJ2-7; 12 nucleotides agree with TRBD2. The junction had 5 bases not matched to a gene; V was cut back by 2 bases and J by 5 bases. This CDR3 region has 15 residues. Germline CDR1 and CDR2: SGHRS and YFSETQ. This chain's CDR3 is CASSFLAGGLDEQYF. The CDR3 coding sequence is TGCGCCAGCAGCTTTCTAGCGGGAGGGCTCGACGAGCAGTACTTC.

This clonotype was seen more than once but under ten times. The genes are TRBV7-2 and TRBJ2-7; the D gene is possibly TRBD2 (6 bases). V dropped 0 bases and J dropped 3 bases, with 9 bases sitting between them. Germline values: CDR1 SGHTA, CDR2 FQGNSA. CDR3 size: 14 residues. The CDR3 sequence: CASSLAGRLYEQYF. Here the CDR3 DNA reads TGTGCCAGCAGCTTAGCCGGGAGACTCTACGAGCAGTACTTC.

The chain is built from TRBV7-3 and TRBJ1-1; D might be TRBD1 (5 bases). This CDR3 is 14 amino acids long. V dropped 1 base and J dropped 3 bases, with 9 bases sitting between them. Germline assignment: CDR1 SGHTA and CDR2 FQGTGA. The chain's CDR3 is CASSLIRADTEAFF. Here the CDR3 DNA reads TGTGCCAGCAGCTTAATCAGGGCGGACACTGAAGCTTTCTTT.

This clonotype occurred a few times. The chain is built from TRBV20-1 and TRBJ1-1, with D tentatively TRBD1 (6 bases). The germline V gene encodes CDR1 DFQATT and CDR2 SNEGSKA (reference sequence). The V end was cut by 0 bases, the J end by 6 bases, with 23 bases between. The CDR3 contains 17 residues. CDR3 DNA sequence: TGCAGTGCTAGAGATCTCGGTCGGGGGCGGTCCGCATCTGAAGCTTTCTTT. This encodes CSARDLGRGRSASEAFF.

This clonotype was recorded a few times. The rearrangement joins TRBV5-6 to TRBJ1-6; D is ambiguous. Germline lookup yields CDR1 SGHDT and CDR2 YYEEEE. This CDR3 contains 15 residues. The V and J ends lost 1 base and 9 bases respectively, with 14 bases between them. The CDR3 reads CASSLRPEGGSPLHF. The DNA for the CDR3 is TGTGCCAGCAGCTTGCGTCCAGAAGGTGGTTCACCCCTCCACTTT.

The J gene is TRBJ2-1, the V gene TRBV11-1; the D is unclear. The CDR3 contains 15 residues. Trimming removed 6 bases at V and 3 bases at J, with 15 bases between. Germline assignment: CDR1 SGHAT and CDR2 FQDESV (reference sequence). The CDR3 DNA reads TGTGCCAGCAGACCGCCGGGCAGGAACTACAATGAGCAGTTCTTC. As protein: CASRPPGRNYNEQFF.

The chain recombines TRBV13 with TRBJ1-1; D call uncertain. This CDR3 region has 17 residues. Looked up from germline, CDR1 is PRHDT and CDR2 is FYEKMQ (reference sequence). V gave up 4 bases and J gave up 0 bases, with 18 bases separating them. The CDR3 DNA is TGTGCCAGCAGCTCGACACCGGTCATCTCCATGAACACTGAAGCTTTCTTT. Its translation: CASSSTPVISMNTEAFF.

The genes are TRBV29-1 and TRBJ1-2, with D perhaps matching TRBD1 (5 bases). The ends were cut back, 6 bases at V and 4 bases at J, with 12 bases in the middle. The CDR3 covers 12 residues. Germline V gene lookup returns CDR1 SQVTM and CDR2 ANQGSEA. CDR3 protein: CSVAPGGYGYTF. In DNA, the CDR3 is TGCAGCGTGGCACCGGGGGGCTATGGCTACACCTTC.

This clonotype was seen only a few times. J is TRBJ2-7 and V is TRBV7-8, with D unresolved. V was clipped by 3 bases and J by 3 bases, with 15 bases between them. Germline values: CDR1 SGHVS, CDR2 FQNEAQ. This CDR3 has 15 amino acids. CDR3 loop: CASSFTSPGVYEQYF. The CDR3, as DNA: TGTGCCAGCAGCTTCACGTCACCAGGCGTCTACGAGCAGTACTTC.

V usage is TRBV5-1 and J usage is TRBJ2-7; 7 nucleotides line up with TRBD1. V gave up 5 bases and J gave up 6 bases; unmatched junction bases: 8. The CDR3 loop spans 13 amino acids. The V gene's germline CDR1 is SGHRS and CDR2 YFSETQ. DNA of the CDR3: TGCGCCAGCAGTGAACAGGGGAGTATCGAGCAGTACTTC. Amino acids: CASSEQGSIEQYF.

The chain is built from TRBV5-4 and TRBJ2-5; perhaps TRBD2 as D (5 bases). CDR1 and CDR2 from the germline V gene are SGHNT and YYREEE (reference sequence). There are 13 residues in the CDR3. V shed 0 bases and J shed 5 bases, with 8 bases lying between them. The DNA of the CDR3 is TGTGCCAGCAGCTTGGGACTACCGGAGACCCAGTACTTC. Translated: CASSLGLPETQYF.

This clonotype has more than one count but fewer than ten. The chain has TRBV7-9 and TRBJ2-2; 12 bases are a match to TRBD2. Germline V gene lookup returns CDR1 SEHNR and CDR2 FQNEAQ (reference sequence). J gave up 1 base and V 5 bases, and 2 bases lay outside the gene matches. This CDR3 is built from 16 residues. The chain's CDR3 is CASSRTSGKNTGELFF. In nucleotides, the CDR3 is TGTGCCAGCAGCCGGACTAGCGGGAAGAACACCGGGGAGCTGTTTTTT.

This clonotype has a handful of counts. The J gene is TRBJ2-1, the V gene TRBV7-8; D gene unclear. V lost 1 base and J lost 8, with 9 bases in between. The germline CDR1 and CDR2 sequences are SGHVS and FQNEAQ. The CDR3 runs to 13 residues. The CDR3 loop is CASSLEPVHEQFF. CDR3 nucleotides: TGTGCCAGCAGCTTAGAACCAGTTCATGAGCAGTTCTTC.

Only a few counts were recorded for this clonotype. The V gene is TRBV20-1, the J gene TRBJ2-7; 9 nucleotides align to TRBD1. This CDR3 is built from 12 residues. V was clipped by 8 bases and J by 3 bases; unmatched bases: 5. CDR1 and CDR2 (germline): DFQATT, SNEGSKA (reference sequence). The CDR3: CSPRDRDYEQYF. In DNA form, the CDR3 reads TGCAGTCCCCGGGACAGGGACTACGAGCAGTACTTC.

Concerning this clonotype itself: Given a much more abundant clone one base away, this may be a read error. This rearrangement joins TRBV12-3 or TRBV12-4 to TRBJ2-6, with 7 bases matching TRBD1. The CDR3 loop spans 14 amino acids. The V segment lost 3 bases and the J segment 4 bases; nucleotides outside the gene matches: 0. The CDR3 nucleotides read TGTGCCAGCAGTTTCAGGGGGGGGGCCAACGTCCTGACTTTC. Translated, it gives CASSFRGGANVLTF.

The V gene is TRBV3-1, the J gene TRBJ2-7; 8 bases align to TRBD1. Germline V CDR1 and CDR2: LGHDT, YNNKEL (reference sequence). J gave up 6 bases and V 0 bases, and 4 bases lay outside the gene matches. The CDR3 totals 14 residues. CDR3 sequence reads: CASSQDRGLIEQYF. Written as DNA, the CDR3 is TGTGCCAGCAGCCAAGACAGGGGGCTAATCGAGCAGTACTTC.